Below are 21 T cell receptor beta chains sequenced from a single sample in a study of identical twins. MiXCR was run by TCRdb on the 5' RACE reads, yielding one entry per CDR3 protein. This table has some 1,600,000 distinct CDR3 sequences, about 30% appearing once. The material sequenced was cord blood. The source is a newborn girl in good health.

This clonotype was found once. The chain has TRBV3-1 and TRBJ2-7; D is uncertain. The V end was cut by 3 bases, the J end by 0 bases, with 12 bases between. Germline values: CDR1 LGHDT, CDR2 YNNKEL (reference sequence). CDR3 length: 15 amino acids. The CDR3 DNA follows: TGTGCCAGCAGCCATCGGACGGTTCTCTCCTACGAGCAGTACTTC. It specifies CASSHRTVLSYEQYF.

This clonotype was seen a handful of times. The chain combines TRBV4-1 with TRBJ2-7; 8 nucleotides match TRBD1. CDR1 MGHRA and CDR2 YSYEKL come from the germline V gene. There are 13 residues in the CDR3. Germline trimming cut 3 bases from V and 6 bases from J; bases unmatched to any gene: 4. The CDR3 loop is CASSQSTGGEQYF. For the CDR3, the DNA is TGCGCCAGCAGCCAGTCCACAGGGGGCGAGCAGTACTTC.

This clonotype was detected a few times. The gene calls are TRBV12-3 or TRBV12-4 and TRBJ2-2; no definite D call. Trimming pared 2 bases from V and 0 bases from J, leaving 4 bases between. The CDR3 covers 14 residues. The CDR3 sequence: CASSLRANTGELFF. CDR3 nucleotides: TGTGCCAGCAGTTTAAGGGCGAACACCGGGGAGCTGTTTTTT.

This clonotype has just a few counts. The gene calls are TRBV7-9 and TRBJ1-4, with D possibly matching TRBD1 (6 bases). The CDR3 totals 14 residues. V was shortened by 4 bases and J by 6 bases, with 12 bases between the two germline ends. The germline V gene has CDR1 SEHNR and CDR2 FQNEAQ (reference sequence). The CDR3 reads CASSWGLGDEKLFF. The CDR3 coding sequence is TGTGCCAGCAGCTGGGGGCTGGGTGATGAAAAACTGTTTTTT.

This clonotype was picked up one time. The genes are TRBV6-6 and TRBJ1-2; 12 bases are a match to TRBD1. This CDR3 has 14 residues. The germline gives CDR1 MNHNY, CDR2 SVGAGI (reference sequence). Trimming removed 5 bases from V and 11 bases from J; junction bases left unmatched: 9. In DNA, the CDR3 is TGTGCCAGCAGTCCCCGCCGGGACAGGGGGCGTTACACCTTC. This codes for CASSPRRDRGRYTF.

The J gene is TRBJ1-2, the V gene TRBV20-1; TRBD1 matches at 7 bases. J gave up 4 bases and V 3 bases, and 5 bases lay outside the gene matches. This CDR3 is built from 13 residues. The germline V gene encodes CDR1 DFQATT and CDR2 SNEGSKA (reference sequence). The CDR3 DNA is TGCAGTGCTAGGGGACAGTTCCTCTATGGCTACACCTTC. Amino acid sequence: CSARGQFLYGYTF.

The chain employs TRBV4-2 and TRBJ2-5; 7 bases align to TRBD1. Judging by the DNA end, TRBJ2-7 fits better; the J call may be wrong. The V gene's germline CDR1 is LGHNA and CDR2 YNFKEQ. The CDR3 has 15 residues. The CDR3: CASSQALGQPYEQYF. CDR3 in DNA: TGTGCCAGCAGCCAAGCCCTGGGACAGCCTTACGAGCAGTACTTC.

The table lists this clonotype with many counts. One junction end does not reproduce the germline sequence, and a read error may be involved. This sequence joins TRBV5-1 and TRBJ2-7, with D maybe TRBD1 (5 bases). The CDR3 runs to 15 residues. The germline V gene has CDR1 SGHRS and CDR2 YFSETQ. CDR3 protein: CASSLAGTGSYEQYF. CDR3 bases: TGTGCCAGCAGCTTAGCAGGTACAGGTTCCTACGAGCAGTACTTC.

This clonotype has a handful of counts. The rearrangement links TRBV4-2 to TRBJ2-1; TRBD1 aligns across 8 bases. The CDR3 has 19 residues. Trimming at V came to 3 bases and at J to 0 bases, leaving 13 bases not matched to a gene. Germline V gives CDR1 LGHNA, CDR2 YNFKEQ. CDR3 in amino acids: CASSHAPVGTGGSYNEQFF. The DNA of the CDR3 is TGTGCCAGCAGCCACGCCCCGGTCGGCACAGGGGGCTCCTACAATGAGCAGTTCTTC.

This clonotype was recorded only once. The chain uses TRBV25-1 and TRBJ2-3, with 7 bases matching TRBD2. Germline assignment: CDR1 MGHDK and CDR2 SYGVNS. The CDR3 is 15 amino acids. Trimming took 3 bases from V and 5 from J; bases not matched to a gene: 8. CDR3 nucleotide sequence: TGTGCCAGCAGTGAGGAGGCGGGGAGGGAAGATACGCAGTATTTT. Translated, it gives CASSEEAGREDTQYF.

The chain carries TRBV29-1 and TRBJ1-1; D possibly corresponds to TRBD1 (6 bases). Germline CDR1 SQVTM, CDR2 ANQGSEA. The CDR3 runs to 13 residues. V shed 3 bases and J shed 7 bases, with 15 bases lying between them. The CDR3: CSVDRQRGNEAFF. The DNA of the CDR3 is TGCAGCGTTGACCGTCAGAGGGGGAATGAAGCTTTCTTT. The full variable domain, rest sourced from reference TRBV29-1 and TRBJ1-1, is SAVISQKPSRDICQRGTSLTIQCQVDSQVTMMFWYRQQPGQSLTLIATANQGSEATYESGFVIDKFPISRPNLTFSTLTVSNMSPEDSSIYLCSVDRQRGNEAFFGQGTRLTVV.

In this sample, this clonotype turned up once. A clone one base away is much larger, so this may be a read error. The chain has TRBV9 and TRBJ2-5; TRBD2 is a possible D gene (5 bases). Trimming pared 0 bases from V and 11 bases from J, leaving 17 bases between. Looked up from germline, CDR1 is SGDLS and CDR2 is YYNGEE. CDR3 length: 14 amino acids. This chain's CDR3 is CASSVAASSNEQYF. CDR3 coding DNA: TGTGCCAGCAGCGTAGCTGCTAGCAGCAATGAGCAGTACTTC.

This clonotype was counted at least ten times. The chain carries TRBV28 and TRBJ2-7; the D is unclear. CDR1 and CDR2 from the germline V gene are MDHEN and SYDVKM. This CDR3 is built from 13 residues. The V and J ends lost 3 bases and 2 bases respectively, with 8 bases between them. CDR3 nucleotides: TGTGCCAGCAGTTTCGTCGGACCCTACGAGCAGTACTTC. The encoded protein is CASSFVGPYEQYF.

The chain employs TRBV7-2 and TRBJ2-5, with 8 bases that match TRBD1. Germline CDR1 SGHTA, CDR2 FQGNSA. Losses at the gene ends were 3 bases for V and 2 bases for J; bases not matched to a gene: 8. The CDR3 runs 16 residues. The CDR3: CASSLGDRYPQETQYF. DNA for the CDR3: TGTGCCAGCAGCTTGGGGGACAGGTACCCTCAAGAGACCCAGTACTTC.

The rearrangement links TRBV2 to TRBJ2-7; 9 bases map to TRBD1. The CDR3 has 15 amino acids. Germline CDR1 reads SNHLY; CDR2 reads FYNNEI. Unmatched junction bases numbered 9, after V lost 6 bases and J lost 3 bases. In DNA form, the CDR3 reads TGTGCCAGCAGGGACATAGGGGACAGGGTCTACGAGCAGTACTTC. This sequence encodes CASRDIGDRVYEQYF.

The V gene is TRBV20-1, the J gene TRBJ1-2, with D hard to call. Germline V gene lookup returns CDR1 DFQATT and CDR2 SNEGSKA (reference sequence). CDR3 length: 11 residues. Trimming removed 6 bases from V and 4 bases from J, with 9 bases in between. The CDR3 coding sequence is TGCAGTGCAGTGAGCACCTATGGCTACACCTTC. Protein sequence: CSAVSTYGYTF.

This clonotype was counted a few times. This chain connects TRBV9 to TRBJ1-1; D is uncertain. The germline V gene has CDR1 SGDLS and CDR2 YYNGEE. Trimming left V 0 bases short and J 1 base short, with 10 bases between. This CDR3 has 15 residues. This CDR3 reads CASSVGGTKNTEAFF. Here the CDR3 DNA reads TGTGCCAGCAGCGTAGGGGGAACGAAGAACACTGAAGCTTTCTTT.

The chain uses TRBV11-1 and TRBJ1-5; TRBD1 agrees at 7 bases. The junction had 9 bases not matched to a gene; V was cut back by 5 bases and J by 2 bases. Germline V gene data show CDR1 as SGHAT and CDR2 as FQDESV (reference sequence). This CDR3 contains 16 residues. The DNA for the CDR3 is TGTGCCAGCAGCCTTCGACAGGGATCGGGCAATCAGCCCCAGCATTTT. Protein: CASSLRQGSGNQPQHF.

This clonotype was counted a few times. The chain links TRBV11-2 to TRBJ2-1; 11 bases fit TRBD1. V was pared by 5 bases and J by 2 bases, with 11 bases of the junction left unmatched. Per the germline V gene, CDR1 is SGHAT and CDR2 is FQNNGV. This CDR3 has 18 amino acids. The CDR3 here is CASSPIRDRGTTYNEQFF. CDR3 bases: TGTGCCAGCAGCCCGATCCGGGACAGGGGGACTACCTACAATGAGCAGTTCTTC.

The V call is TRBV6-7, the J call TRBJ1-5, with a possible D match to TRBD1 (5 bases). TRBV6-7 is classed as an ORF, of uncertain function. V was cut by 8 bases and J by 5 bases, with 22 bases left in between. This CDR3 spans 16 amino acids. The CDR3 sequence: CASDDRQTHWDQPQHF. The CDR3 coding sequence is TGTGCCAGCGATGACCGACAGACGCATTGGGATCAGCCCCAGCATTTT.

The CDR3 nucleotides are TGTGCCAGCAGTATTCCGGGGTTACTAGCGGACCCACAGTTCTTC. It translates to CASSIPGLLADPQFF. V and J are TRBV28 and TRBJ2-1, with 8 bases lining up with TRBD2. CDR3 length: 15 residues. V was pared by 5 bases and J by 13 bases, with 16 bases of the junction left unmatched. CDR1 is MDHEN and CDR2 is SYDVKM in the germline V gene.